What follows describes a single TCR beta chain. These data originate in a study of T cell responses to AZD1222 COVID-19 vaccine. Overall study: Timing groups of about 4 and about 12 weeks for second doses were pooled.

Generated by immunoSEQ multiplex PCR, the TCRdb table keeps only in-frame clones and is missing some. The sample lists approximately 140,000 clones; roughly 87% were seen once. The germline gives CDR1 SGHNT, CDR2 YYREEE (reference sequence). The V gene end was trimmed by 0 bases and the J gene end by 0 bases; junction bases not matched to a gene: 6. This CDR3 has 18 amino acids. Sequencing was performed on peripheral blood, taken on day 0 of AZD1222 vaccination. The origin of this receptor is an adult in good health. The V call is TRBV5-4, the J call TRBJ2-6; TRBD2 aligns across 7 bases. The CDR3 region is CASSLAGGPFSGANVLTF. The CDR3 region has the DNA TGTGCCAGCAGCTTGGCGGGGGGACCATTCTCTGGGGCCAACGTCCTGACTTTC.